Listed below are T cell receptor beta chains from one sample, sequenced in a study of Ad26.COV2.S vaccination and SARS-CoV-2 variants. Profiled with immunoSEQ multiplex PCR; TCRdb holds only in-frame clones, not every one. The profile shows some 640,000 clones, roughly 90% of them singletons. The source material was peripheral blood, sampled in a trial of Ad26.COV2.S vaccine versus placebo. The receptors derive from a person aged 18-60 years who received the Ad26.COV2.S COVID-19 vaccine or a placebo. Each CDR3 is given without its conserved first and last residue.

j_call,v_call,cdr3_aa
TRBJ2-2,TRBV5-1,ASSIYRAGAGELF
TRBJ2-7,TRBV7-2,ASSIGQGPYEQY
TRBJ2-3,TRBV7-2,ASSLSGLAGGIDTQY
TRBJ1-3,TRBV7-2,ASSLEQGSGNTIY
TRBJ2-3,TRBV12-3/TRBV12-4,ASRLGGTDTQY
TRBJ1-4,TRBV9,ASSPRTGTEKLF
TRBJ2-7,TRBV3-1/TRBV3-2,ASSPEPSDRASYEQY
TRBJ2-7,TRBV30,AWSNRGIYEQY
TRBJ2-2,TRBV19,ASSVPQGSWTGELF
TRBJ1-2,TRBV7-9,ASSQETYYGYT
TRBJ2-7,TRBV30,AWSVQGGYEQY
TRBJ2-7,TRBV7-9,ASSPMGGAHEQY
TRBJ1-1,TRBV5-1,ASSFSGGTMTNTEAF
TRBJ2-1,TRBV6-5,ASSYSRTGYNEQF
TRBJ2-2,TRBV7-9,ASSYRGWELF
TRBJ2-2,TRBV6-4,ASSPLAGATGELF
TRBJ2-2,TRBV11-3,ASSLDRRQGGAGELF
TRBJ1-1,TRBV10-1,ASSENGNTEAF